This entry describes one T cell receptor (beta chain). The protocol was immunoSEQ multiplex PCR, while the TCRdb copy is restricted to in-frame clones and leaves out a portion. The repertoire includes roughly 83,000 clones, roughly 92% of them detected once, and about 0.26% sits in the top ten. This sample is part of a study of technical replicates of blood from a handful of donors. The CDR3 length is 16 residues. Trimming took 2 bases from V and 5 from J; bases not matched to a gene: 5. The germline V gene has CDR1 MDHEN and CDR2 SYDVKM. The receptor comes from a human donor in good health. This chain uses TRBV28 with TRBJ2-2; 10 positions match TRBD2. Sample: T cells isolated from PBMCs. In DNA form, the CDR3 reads TGTGCCAGCAGTTTACTAGCGGGAGTGAGGACCGGGGAGCTGTTTTTT. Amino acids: CASSLLAGVRTGELFF.